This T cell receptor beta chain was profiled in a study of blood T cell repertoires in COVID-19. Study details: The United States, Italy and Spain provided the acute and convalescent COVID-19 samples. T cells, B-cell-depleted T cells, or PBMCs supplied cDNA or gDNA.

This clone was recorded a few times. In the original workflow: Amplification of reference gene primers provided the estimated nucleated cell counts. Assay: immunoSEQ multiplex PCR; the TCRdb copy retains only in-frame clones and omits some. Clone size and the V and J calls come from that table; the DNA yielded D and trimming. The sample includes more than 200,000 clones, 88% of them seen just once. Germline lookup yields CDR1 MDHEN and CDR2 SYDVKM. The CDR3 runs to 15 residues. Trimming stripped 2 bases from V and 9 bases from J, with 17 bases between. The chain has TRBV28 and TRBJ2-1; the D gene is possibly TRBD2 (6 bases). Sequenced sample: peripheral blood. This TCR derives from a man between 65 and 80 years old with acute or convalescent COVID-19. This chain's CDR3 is CASSLAGPRSGEQFF. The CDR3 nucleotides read TGTGCCAGCAGTTTAGCGGGACCCCGCTCGGGTGAGCAGTTCTTC.